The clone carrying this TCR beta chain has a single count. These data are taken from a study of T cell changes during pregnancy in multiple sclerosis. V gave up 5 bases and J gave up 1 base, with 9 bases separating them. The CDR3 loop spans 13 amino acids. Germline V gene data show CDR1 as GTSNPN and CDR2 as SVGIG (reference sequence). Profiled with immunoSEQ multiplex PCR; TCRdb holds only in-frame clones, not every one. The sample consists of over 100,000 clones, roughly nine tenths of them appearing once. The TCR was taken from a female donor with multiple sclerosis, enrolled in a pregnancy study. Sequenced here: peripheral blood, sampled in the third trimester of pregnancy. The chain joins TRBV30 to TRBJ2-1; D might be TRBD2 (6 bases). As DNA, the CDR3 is TGTGCCTGGGGAGGGTTATCCTACAATGAGCAGTTCTTC. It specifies CAWGGLSYNEQFF.